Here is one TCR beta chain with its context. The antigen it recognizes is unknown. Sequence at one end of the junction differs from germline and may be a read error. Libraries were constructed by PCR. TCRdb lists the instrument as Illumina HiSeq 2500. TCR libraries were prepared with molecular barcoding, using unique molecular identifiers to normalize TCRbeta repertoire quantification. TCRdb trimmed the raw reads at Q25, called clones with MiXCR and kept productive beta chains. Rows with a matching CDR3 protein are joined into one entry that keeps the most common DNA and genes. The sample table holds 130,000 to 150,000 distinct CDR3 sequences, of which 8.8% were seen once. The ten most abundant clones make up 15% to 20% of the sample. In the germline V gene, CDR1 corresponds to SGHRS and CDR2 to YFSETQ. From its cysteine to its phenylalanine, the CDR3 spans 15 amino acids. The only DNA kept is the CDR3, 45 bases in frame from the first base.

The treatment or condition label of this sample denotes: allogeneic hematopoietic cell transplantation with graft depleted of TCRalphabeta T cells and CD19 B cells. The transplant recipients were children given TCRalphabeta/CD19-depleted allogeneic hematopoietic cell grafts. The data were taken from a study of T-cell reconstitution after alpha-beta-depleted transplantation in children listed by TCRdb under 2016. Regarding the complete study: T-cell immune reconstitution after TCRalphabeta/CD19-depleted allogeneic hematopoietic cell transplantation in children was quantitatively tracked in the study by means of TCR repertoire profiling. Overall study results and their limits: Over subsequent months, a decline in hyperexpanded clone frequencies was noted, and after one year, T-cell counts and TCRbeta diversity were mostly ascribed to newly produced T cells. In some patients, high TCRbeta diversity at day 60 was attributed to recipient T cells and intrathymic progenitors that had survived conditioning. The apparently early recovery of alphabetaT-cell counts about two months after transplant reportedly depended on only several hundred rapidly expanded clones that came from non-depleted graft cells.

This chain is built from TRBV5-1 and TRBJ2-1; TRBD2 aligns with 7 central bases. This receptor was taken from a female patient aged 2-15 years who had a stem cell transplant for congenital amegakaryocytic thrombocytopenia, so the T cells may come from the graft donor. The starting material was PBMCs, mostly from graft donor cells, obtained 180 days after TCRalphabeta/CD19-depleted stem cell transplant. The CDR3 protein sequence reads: CASSLDGGTGGSRLF. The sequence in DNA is TGCGCCAGCAGCTTGGACGGGGGTACGGGCGGGAGTCGCCTCTTC. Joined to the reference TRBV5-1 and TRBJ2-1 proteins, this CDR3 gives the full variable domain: KAGVTQTPRYLIKTRGQQVTLSCSPISGHRSVSWYQQTPGQGLQFLFEYFSETQRNKGNFPGRFSGRQFSNSRSEMNVSTLELGDSALYLCASSLDGGTGGSRLFGPGTRLTVL.